The 15 T cell receptor beta chains listed next were all sequenced from one sample in a study of graft-versus-host responses after intestinal transplantation. Profiled with immunoSEQ multiplex PCR; TCRdb holds only in-frame clones, not every one. The profile shows tens of thousands of clones, around 90% of them singletons. These TCRs are of unknown antigen specificity. The source material was unstimulated CD8+ T cells sorted from spleen or lymph node cells, sampled before intestinal transplant. These TCRs come from a human donor who received an intestinal transplant.

V is TRBV6-5 and J is TRBJ2-1; TRBD2 agrees at 11 bases. The germline gives CDR1 MNHEY, CDR2 SVGAGI. The CDR3 contains 15 residues. The V gene end was trimmed by 0 bases and the J gene end by 8 bases; junction bases not matched to a gene: 3. This CDR3 is CASSYSPGLADEQFF. The DNA of the CDR3 is TGTGCCAGCAGTTACTCCCCGGGACTAGCGGATGAGCAGTTCTTC.

This clone was counted a few times. This chain uses TRBV6-4 with TRBJ2-3; TRBD2 agrees at 10 bases. The CDR3 is made up of 15 amino acids. The V and J ends lost 2 bases and 2 bases, in that order; junction bases with no gene match: 1. Germline CDR1 MRHNA, CDR2 SNTAGT. The CDR3 nucleotides are TGTGCCAGCAGTGACACTAGCGGGGCCACAGATACGCAGTATTTT. It codes for CASSDTSGATDTQYF.

The rearrangement uses TRBV18 and TRBJ2-7; D unclear. The CDR3 contains 16 residues. The germline V gene encodes CDR1 KGHSH and CDR2 LQKENI. The V and J ends lost 5 bases and 0 bases respectively, with 17 bases between them. The CDR3 protein is CASSAVHPLSSYEQYF. The CDR3 nucleotides are TGTGCCAGCTCAGCTGTTCACCCCCTGAGCTCCTACGAGCAGTACTTC.

The CDR3 protein is CASSRGDSNQPQHF. The DNA of the CDR3 is TGCGCCAGCAGCCGAGGGGACAGTAATCAGCCCCAGCATTTT. The V call is TRBV4-1, the J call TRBJ1-5; 7 bases are a match to TRBD1. Losses at the gene ends were 4 bases for V and 4 bases for J; bases not matched to a gene: 4. Germline CDR1 reads MGHRA; CDR2 reads YSYEKL. The CDR3 runs 14 residues.

This clone occurred once. The V and J genes are TRBV7-6 and TRBJ2-7; 9 bases are shared with TRBD1. From germline, CDR1 is SGHVS and CDR2 FNYEAQ. Losses at the gene ends were 1 base for V and 5 bases for J; bases not matched to a gene: 6. There are 15 residues in the CDR3. The CDR3 protein is CASSLVDRGTHEQYF. The CDR3 region has the DNA TGTGCCAGCAGCTTAGTTGACAGGGGGACCCACGAGCAGTACTTC. Filled out from reference TRBV7-6 and TRBJ2-7, the complete variable domain reads GAGVSQSPRYKVTKRGQDVALRCDPISGHVSLYWYRQALGQGPEFLTYFNYEAQQDKSGLPNDRFSAERPEGSISTLTIQRTEQRDSAMYRCASSLVDRGTHEQYFGPGTRLTVT.

The V gene is TRBV15, the J gene TRBJ2-3; D call uncertain. Trimming removed 1 base from V and 4 bases from J, with 9 bases in between. The CDR3 sequence is 14 residues long. Germline V gene sequence: CDR1 LNHNV, CDR2 YYDKDF (reference sequence). CDR3: CATSRVSVSDTQYF. The CDR3 DNA reads TGTGCCACCAGCAGAGTTTCGGTTTCAGATACGCAGTATTTT.

The rearrangement joins TRBV20-1 to TRBJ1-5; D remains ambiguous. Trimming removed 5 bases at V and 12 bases at J, with 11 bases between. Germline V gives CDR1 DFQATT, CDR2 SNEGSKA (reference sequence). CDR3 length: 10 amino acids. This CDR3 is CSAHWRRQHF. The CDR3, as DNA: TGCAGTGCTCACTGGCGGCGCCAGCATTTT.

This clone occurred a few times. This chain uses TRBV28 with TRBJ1-2, with 8 bases aligning to TRBD1. Looked up from germline, CDR1 is MDHEN and CDR2 is SYDVKM. Trimming at V came to 8 bases and at J to 3 bases, leaving 14 bases not matched to a gene. The CDR3 sequence is 16 residues long. For the CDR3, the DNA is TGTGCCAGCTCCCCCCGAGGACAGGGAGGGGACTATGGCTACACCTTC. Its protein is CASSPRGQGGDYGYTF.

CDR3 in DNA: TGTGCCAGCAGTTTACCCCCCGCGGGAGCGAACAATGAGCAGTTCTTC. Translated, it gives CASSLPPAGANNEQFF. The rearrangement links TRBV27 to TRBJ2-1; 7 nucleotides agree with TRBD2. Germline-derived CDR1 and CDR2 are MNHEY and SMNVEV (reference sequence). The CDR3 is made up of 16 amino acids. V gave up 2 bases and J gave up 5 bases; unmatched junction bases: 9.

This clone was recorded once. This chain uses TRBV28 with TRBJ1-5, with 8 bases that match TRBD1. CDR3 length: 15 residues. From germline, CDR1 is MDHEN and CDR2 SYDVKM. The V segment lost 6 bases and the J segment 7 bases; nucleotides outside the gene matches: 11. The CDR3 sequence: CASSPDRGRRQPQHF. In nucleotides, the CDR3 is TGTGCCAGCAGCCCTGACAGGGGACGAAGGCAGCCCCAGCATTTT.

The chain employs TRBV13 and TRBJ2-1; the D is unclear. This CDR3 is built from 15 residues. Germline values: CDR1 PRHDT, CDR2 FYEKMQ (reference sequence). The V end was cut by 4 bases, the J end by 3 bases, with 13 bases between. In nucleotides, the CDR3 is TGTGCCAGCAGCTCCCAAACCAGAATCTACAATGAGCAGTTCTTC. Protein product: CASSSQTRIYNEQFF.

This chain connects TRBV27 to TRBJ2-1, with 11 bases aligning to TRBD2. There are 16 residues in the CDR3. J was trimmed by 4 bases and V by 2 bases; bases with no gene match: 4. The germline CDR1 and CDR2 sequences are MNHEY and SMNVEV (reference sequence). CDR3 region: CASSLEGTSGYNEQFF. The CDR3 coding sequence is TGTGCCAGCAGTTTAGAGGGGACTAGCGGTTACAATGAGCAGTTCTTC.

V usage is TRBV6-6 and J usage is TRBJ2-7, with 8 nucleotides matching TRBD2. CDR1 and CDR2 from the germline V gene are MNHNY and SVGAGI (reference sequence). The length of the CDR3 is 15 residues. The V gene end was trimmed by 2 bases and the J gene end by 5 bases; junction bases not matched to a gene: 8. CDR3 amino acids: CASSYTGTRGNEQYF. The CDR3 bases are TGTGCCAGCAGTTACACCGGGACTAGGGGAAACGAGCAGTACTTC.

The chain combines TRBV4-2 with TRBJ2-1, with 7 bases fitting TRBD2. After removal of 0 bases from V and 2 bases from J, the junction contained 7 bases not matched to a gene. Germline CDR1 LGHNA, CDR2 YNFKEQ. The CDR3 runs to 17 residues. This chain's CDR3 is CASSQDFLAEAYNEQFF. The CDR3, as DNA: TGTGCCAGCAGCCAAGATTTCCTAGCGGAAGCCTACAATGAGCAGTTCTTC.

The chain is built from TRBV5-6 and TRBJ1-1; D gene uncertain. CDR3 length: 15 residues. Germline lookup yields CDR1 SGHDT and CDR2 YYEEEE. V was trimmed by 1 base and J by 1 base, leaving 11 bases between them. The CDR3 region has the DNA TGTGCCAGCAGCTTGCTTTTGTCAGAGAACACTGAAGCTTTCTTT. Its protein product is CASSLLLSENTEAFF.